The rows below give T cell receptor beta chains drawn from one sample of a study of beta chain features in type 1 diabetes. Measured with immunoSEQ multiplex PCR; TCRdb has only the in-frame clones, and not every one. This sample has 95,000 to 110,000 clones, with about 26% found just once. The sequenced material came from central memory CD4+ T cells from blood. All receptors come from a woman under 30 with type 1 diabetes. Each CDR3 is given with its conserved first and last residue. Size is stated for part of the rows, as once, few or many counts, or as a class when the clone is expanded.

j_call,v_call,clone_size,cdr3_aa
TRBJ2-1,TRBV4-1,few,CASSQGLSGMRQFF
TRBJ2-1,TRBV13,.,CASSLEQGLPEQFF
TRBJ1-5,TRBV2,.,CASKGTGAYQPQHF
TRBJ1-1,TRBV5-8,.,CASSSDREGLAFF
TRBJ1-5,TRBV19,.,CASSSMGQEQHF
TRBJ2-2,TRBV5-6,.,CASSLLGGEGTGELFF
TRBJ2-5,TRBV7-6,few,CASSSGAGLETQYF
TRBJ1-4,TRBV9,few,CASSVAVTGLDEKLFF
TRBJ2-1,TRBV14,.,CASSPNRGTDYNEQFF
TRBJ1-5,TRBV19,few,CASRPKGHGTGGNGNQPQHF
TRBJ2-1,TRBV7-9,few,CASSLEGRQGFF
TRBJ2-1,TRBV10-1,.,CASSESDRARNYNEQFF
TRBJ1-5,TRBV2,few,CASSKDMNQPQHF
TRBJ2-3,TRBV6-5,few,CASTADRGTSGTQYF
TRBJ2-6,TRBV6-5,once,CASRDISGANVLTF
TRBJ1-1,TRBV30,.,CAWNSDRGTEAFF
TRBJ2-1,TRBV5-1,few,CASSPGLNMDEQFF
TRBJ1-1,TRBV18,.,CASSPPTLEAFF
TRBJ2-3,TRBV28,.,CASSLFGLGKIEGTSTDTQYF
TRBJ2-2,TRBV2,.,CASRASGHQTGELFF
TRBJ2-7,TRBV7-9,few,CASSLSGGNFYEQYF
TRBJ1-2,TRBV2,.,CASSRQLGYTF
TRBJ2-1,TRBV7-9,few,CASSFAGGDEQFF
TRBJ2-1,TRBV5-6,.,CASSYREGLHEQFF
TRBJ2-2,TRBV27,.,CASMRGTVNTGELFF
TRBJ1-5,TRBV21-1,few,CASSKGGVRGDQPQHF
TRBJ2-1,TRBV4-1,.,CASSQEVAGGYNEQFF
TRBJ1-4,TRBV5-1,.,CASSEDEKLFF
TRBJ2-3,TRBV7-7,.,CASSLGLGGTQYF
TRBJ1-2,TRBV29-1,many,CSVEEYRNYGYTF
TRBJ2-2,TRBV11-2,few,CASSSRGGNTGELFF
TRBJ2-6,TRBV10-3,.,CAISEWESSGANVLTF
TRBJ2-5,TRBV7-9,.,CASTSGTTGTQYF
TRBJ1-2,TRBV21-1,.,CASWGQRSPHF
TRBJ2-1,TRBV2,.,CASSEAGEAYNEQFF
TRBJ2-7,TRBV7-2,.,CASSFNRAYEQYF
TRBJ2-2,TRBV4-3,.,CASSPRGASAGELFF
TRBJ2-1,TRBV4-3,few,CAHHPYRISSYNEQFF